Listed below are T cell receptor beta chains from one sample, sequenced in a study of cytomegalovirus exposure and HLA in healthy donors. Sequenced by immunoSEQ multiplex PCR; TCRdb stores in-frame clones only, minus some. The sample carries more than 200,000 clones, about 90% recorded once. Sequencing used PBMCs. Receptors originate from a woman under 40 in good health and CMV-seronegative. Both conserved end residues are part of each CDR3. A D gene is named only where the DNA matches it firmly. The size of a clone is reported for some rows only, either as once, few or many, or as a class for expanded clones.

clone_size: NA
v_call: TRBV29-1
j_call: TRBJ1-2
d_call: TRBD1
cdr3_nt: TGCAGCGTTGGGACCGGGACAGCATTTGGCTACACCTTC
cdr3_aa: CSVGTGTAFGYTF

clone_size: NA
v_call: TRBV5-1
j_call: TRBJ1-1
d_call: NA
cdr3_nt: TGCGCCAGCAGCTTGACCCAGGGTCTTGACACTGAAGCTTTCTTT
cdr3_aa: CASSLTQGLDTEAFF

clone_size: NA
v_call: TRBV11-3
j_call: TRBJ2-1
d_call: TRBD1
cdr3_nt: TGTGCCAGCAGCCCGGCAACAGGGGGGAACAATGAGCAGTTCTTC
cdr3_aa: CASSPATGGNNEQFF

clone_size: once
v_call: TRBV27
j_call: TRBJ1-5
d_call: NA
cdr3_nt: TGTGCCAGCAGTTTTTCCAATCAGCCCCAGCATTTT
cdr3_aa: CASSFSNQPQHF

clone_size: NA
v_call: TRBV27
j_call: TRBJ2-1
d_call: NA
cdr3_nt: TGTGCCAGCAGTTCCCCGCGGACAGTTGACAATGAGCAGTTCTTC
cdr3_aa: CASSSPRTVDNEQFF

clone_size: NA
v_call: TRBV5-4
j_call: TRBJ2-3
d_call: TRBD2
cdr3_nt: TGTGCCAGCAGCTTGTCAGGTCTAGCGGGCACAGATACGCAGTATTTT
cdr3_aa: CASSLSGLAGTDTQYF

clone_size: NA
v_call: TRBV5-1
j_call: TRBJ2-7
d_call: NA
cdr3_nt: TGCGCCAGCAGCTTGGACCCGGGACAAAGCGAGCAGTACTTC
cdr3_aa: CASSLDPGQSEQYF

clone_size: few
v_call: TRBV6-5
j_call: TRBJ2-7
d_call: NA
cdr3_nt: TGTGCCAGCAGCTTTAGCTCGACGCTCGAGCAGTACTTC
cdr3_aa: CASSFSSTLEQYF

clone_size: NA
v_call: TRBV27
j_call: TRBJ1-1
d_call: NA
cdr3_nt: TGTGCCAGCAGTTTCCGAGGGCAGGGAACTGAAGCTTTCTTT
cdr3_aa: CASSFRGQGTEAFF

clone_size: NA
v_call: TRBV7-2
j_call: TRBJ2-1
d_call: TRBD2
cdr3_nt: TGTGCCAGCAGCTTACTAGCGGGAGGTAACTACAATGAGCAGTTCTTC
cdr3_aa: CASSLLAGGNYNEQFF

clone_size: NA
v_call: TRBV4-1
j_call: TRBJ2-5
d_call: TRBD1
cdr3_nt: TGCGCCAGCAGCGGACAGGGGGCAAAGGAAGAGACCCAGTACTTC
cdr3_aa: CASSGQGAKEETQYF

clone_size: NA
v_call: TRBV7-8
j_call: TRBJ1-1
d_call: NA
cdr3_nt: TGTGCCAGCAGCTTAGACCGGACTGAAGCTTTCTTT
cdr3_aa: CASSLDRTEAFF

clone_size: NA
v_call: TRBV7-9
j_call: TRBJ1-5
d_call: NA
cdr3_nt: TGTGCCAGCAGCCGCGGAGGGTCCAATCAGCCCCAGCATTTT
cdr3_aa: CASSRGGSNQPQHF

clone_size: NA
v_call: TRBV19
j_call: TRBJ2-1
d_call: NA
cdr3_nt: TGTGCCAGTAGGGACAGCCTCTTTGAAAATGAGCAGTTCTTC
cdr3_aa: CASRDSLFENEQFF

clone_size: NA
v_call: TRBV7-3
j_call: TRBJ2-1
d_call: TRBD2
cdr3_nt: TGTGCCAGCAGCTTAACGTTAGCTAGCGGGACCAATGAGCAGTTCTTC
cdr3_aa: CASSLTLASGTNEQFF

clone_size: NA
v_call: TRBV15
j_call: TRBJ1-5
d_call: TRBD1
cdr3_nt: TGTGCCACCAGCAGACAAATGACAGGGTTTAGCAATCAGCCCCAGCATTTT
cdr3_aa: CATSRQMTGFSNQPQHF

clone_size: NA
v_call: TRBV7-8
j_call: TRBJ2-7
d_call: TRBD2
cdr3_nt: TGTGCCAGCAGCCATGATGCAAATAGCGGGAGCGCCGAGCAGTACTTC
cdr3_aa: CASSHDANSGSAEQYF

clone_size: NA
v_call: TRBV30
j_call: TRBJ2-1
d_call: NA
cdr3_nt: TGTGCCTGGAGTACGCACCAAGAGCAGTTCTTC
cdr3_aa: CAWSTHQEQFF

clone_size: NA
v_call: TRBV11-2
j_call: TRBJ2-1
d_call: NA
cdr3_nt: TGTGCCAGCAGCCTCTTAGCTGAGCAGTTCTTC
cdr3_aa: CASSLLAEQFF

clone_size: NA
v_call: TRBV7-2
j_call: TRBJ1-1
d_call: TRBD1
cdr3_nt: TGTGCCAGCAGCTTGAGCGGGGACAGGGGCACTGAAGCTTTCTTT
cdr3_aa: CASSLSGDRGTEAFF

clone_size: NA
v_call: TRBV5-1
j_call: TRBJ2-3
d_call: TRBD2
cdr3_nt: TGCGCCAGCAGCTTGTTCCCGACTAGCGAAACCAATCCTTCCGATACGCAGTATTTT
cdr3_aa: CASSLFPTSETNPSDTQYF

clone_size: NA
v_call: TRBV27
j_call: TRBJ2-3
d_call: NA
cdr3_nt: TGTGCCAGCAGCTCCGTTCGGGGCACAGATACGCAGTATTTT
cdr3_aa: CASSSVRGTDTQYF

clone_size: NA
v_call: TRBV28
j_call: TRBJ1-1
d_call: NA
cdr3_nt: TGTGCCAGCAGTTCAGTGAACACTGAAGCTTTCTTT
cdr3_aa: CASSSVNTEAFF

clone_size: NA
v_call: TRBV2
j_call: TRBJ2-2
d_call: TRBD2
cdr3_nt: TGTGCCAGCAGGGCTCGACTAGCGGGAGCGGACACCGGGGAGCTGTTTTTT
cdr3_aa: CASRARLAGADTGELFF

clone_size: few
v_call: TRBV15
j_call: TRBJ1-5
d_call: NA
cdr3_nt: TGTGCCACCACAAAGGGGAATAGCAATCAGCCCCAGCATTTT
cdr3_aa: CATTKGNSNQPQHF